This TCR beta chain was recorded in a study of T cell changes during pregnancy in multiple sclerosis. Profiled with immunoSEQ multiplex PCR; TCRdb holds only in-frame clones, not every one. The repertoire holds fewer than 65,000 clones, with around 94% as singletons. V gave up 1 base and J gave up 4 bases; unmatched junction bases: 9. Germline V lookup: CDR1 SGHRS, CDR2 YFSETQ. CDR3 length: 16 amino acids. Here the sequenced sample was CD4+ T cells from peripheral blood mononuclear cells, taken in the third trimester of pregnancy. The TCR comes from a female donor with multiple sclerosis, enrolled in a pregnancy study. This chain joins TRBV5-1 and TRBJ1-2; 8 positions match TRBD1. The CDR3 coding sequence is TGCGCCAGCAGCTTGCGGACAGGGCCGGAGGCCTATGGCTACACCTTC. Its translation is CASSLRTGPEAYGYTF. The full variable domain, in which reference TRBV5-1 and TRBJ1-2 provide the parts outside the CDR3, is KAGVTQTPRYLIKTRGQQVTLSCSPISGHRSVSWYQQTPGQGLQFLFEYFSETQRNKGNFPGRFSGRQFSNSRSEMNVSTLELGDSALYLCASSLRTGPEAYGYTFGSGTRLTVV.